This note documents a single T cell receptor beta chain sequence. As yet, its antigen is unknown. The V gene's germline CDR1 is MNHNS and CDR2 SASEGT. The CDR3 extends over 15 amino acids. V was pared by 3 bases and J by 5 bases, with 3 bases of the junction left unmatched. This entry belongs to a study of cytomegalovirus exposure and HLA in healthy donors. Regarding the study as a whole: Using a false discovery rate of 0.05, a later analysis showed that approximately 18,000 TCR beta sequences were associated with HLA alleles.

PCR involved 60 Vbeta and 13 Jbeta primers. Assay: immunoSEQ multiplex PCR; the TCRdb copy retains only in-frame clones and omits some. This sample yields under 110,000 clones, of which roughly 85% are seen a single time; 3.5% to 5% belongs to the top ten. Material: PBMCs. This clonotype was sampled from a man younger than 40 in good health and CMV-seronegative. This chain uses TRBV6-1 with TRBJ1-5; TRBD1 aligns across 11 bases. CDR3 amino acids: CASSEGTGGDQPQHF. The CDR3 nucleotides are TGTGCCAGCAGTGAGGGGACAGGGGGAGATCAGCCCCAGCATTTT.